Described below is a single TCR beta chain sequence and its context. Its antigen is currently not known. The sample holds no much larger clone one base away, and base qualities are not on file. Collaborating institutions collected whole blood in K2EDTA tubes following their own protocols. Collaborator samples were shipped for TCRbeta analysis as frozen whole blood, isolated PBMCs, or DNA extracted from either sample type. This entry comes from a study of blood T cell repertoires in COVID-19 (dated by TCRdb to the early 2020s). Turning to the overall study: Collaborator samples came from the United States, Italy and Spain and covered acute and convalescent phases of COVID-19. The prospective study material was composed of cDNA or gDNA derived from T cells, B-cell-depleted T cells, or PBMCs. The dataset comprised deeply sampled blood TCRbeta repertoires from subjects exposed to, actively infected with, or recovered from COVID-19. A freely available public database, intended as a resource for researchers studying the immune response to SARS-CoV-2, is where the repertoires were released. Samples came from the ongoing ImmuneRACE study (first 160 participants) plus 1,254 subjects from 6 global collaborators. Sample metadata almost always included a de-identified subject ID, COVID-19 status, age in years and sex. Where available, HLA class I and class II types were obtained from metadata supplied by the sample provider rather than from assay-based typing.

The research as a whole found: The amount of clinical and demographic metadata varied by source and participant and was provided uncurated.

TCRbeta CDR3 regions were amplified from genomic DNA using the immunoSEQ Assay, a bias-controlled multiplex PCR. The authors processed their data as follows. Nucleated cell counts per sample were estimated from amplification of reference gene primers within the assay. To quantify the absolute abundance of each unique TCRbeta CDR3 rearrangement, sequence reads were collapsed and filtered. For each sample, productive Simpson clonality was calculated as the square root of Simpson's diversity index over productive rearrangements. Imported from immuneACCESS, the table was reduced by TCRdb to in-frame sequences with V and J called. These copies leave out some clones; in studies compared against another copy, an unresolved V gene accounts for under half, and the cause of the remainder is not known. V and J calls and clone size follow that table, whereas D and trimming were derived from the DNA. The sample table contains about 150,000 clones; only one count was recorded for 76% of them. The ten largest clonotypes hold roughly 3.6% of the sample.

Sequenced input: peripheral blood. This TCR was sampled from a woman older than 75 with acute or convalescent COVID-19.

The nucleotide sequence is given as TGTGCCAGCAGTATCAGGGGACAGCCCACAGATACGCAGTATTTT. Its coded protein is CASSIRGQPTDTQYF. The chain is made from TRBV6-5 and TRBJ2-3; TRBD1 aligns with 7 central bases. From the germline V gene, CDR1 is MNHEY and CDR2 is SVGAGI. The CDR3 runs 15 amino acids, cysteine and phenylalanine included. This entry keeps only the CDR3 DNA: 45 bases, framed from base 1. V ends up 5 bases short and J 2 bases short, with an unmatched junction base count of 7.